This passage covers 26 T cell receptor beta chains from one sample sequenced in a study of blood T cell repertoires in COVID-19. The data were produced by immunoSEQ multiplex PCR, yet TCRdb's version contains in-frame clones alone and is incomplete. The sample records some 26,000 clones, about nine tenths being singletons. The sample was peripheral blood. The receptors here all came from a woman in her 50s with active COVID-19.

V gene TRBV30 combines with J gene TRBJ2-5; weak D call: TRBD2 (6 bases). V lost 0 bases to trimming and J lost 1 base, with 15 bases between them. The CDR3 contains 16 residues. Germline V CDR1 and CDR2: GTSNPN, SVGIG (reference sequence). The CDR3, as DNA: TGTGCCTGGAGTGTCCCGGGACTGGGGCTCCAAGAGACCCAGTACTTC. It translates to CAWSVPGLGLQETQYF.

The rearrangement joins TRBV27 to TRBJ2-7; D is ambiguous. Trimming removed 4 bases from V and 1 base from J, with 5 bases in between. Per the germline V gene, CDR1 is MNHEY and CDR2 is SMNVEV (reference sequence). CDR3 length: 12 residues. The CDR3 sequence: CASSSGSYEQYF. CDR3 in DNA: TGTGCCAGCAGTTCCGGTTCCTACGAGCAGTACTTC.

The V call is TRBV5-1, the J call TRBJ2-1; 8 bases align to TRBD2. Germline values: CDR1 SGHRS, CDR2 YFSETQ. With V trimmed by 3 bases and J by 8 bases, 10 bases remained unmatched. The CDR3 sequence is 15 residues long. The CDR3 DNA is TGCGCCAGCAGCTGGGGGGTCAGCGGGAGCTATGAGCAGTTCTTC. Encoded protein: CASSWGVSGSYEQFF.

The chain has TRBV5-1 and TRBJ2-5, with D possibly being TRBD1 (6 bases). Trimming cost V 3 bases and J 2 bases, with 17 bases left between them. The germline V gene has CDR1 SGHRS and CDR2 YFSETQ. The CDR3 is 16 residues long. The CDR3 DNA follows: TGCGCCAGCAGCTCGGTAGGACAGTTCGCTCAAGAGACCCAGTACTTC. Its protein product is CASSSVGQFAQETQYF.

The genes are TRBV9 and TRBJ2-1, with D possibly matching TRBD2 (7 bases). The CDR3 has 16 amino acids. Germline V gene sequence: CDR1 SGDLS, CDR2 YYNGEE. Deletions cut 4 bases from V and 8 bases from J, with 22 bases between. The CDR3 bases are TGTGCCAGCAGCACCCCCCGAGGGGGAGCGGGATATGAGCAGTTCTTC. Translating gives CASSTPRGGAGYEQFF.

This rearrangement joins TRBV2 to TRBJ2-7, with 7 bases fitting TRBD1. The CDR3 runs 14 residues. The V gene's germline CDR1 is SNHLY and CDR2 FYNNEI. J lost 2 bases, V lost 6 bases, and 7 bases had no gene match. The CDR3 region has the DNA TGTGCCAGCAGGCGTACAGGGGATCCCTACGAGCAGTACTTC. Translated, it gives CASRRTGDPYEQYF.

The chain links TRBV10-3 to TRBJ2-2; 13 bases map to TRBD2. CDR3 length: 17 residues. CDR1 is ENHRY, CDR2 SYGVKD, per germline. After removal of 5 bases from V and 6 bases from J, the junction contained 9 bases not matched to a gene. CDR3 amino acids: CAISIGELAGGPGELFF. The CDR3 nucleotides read TGTGCCATCAGTATTGGGGAACTAGCGGGAGGGCCCGGGGAGCTGTTTTTT.

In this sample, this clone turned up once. The CDR3 sequence: CASSLGGGGTEAFF. CDR3 DNA sequence: TGCGCCAGCAGCTTGGGGGGCGGGGGCACTGAAGCTTTCTTT. This chain joins TRBV5-1 and TRBJ1-1; maybe TRBD1 (5 bases). This CDR3 is 14 amino acids long. Germline V CDR1 and CDR2: SGHRS, YFSETQ. V lost 0 bases to trimming and J lost 4 bases, with 10 bases between them.

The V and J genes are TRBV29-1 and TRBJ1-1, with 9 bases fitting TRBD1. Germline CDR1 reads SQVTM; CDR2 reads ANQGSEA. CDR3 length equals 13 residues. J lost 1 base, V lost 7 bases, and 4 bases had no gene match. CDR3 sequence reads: CSATTGGNTEAFF. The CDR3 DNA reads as TGCAGCGCTACGACAGGGGGGAACACTGAAGCTTTCTTT. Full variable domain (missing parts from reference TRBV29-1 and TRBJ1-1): SAVISQKPSRDICQRGTSLTIQCQVDSQVTMMFWYRQQPGQSLTLIATANQGSEATYESGFVIDKFPISRPNLTFSTLTVSNMSPEDSSIYLCSATTGGNTEAFFGQGTRLTVV.

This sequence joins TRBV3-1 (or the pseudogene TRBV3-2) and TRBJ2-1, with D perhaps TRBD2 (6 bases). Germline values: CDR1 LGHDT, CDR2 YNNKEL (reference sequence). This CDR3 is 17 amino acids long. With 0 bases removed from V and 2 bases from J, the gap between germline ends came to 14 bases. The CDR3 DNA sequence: TGTGCCAGCAGCCAAGAAAGCCCGGGAGCGGCCTACAATGAGCAGTTCTTC. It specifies CASSQESPGAAYNEQFF.

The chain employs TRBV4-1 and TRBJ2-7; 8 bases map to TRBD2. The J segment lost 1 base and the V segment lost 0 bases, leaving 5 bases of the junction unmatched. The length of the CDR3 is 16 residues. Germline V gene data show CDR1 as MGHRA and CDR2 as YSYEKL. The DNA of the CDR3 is TGCGCCAGCAGCCAAGATCTGCCTAGCGGGTCCTACGAGCAGTACTTC. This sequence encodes CASSQDLPSGSYEQYF.

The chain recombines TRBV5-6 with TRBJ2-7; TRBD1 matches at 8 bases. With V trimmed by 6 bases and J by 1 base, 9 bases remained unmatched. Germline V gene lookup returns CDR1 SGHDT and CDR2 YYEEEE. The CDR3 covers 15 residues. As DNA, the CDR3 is TGTGCCAGCACCGCCGGACAGGGAAGATCCTACGAGCAGTACTTC. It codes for CASTAGQGRSYEQYF.

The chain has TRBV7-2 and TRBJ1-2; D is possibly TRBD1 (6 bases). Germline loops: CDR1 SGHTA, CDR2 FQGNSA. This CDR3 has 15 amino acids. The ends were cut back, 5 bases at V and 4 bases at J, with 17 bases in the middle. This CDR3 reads CASSLQGPGGYGYTF. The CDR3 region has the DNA TGTGCCAGCAGCCTACAGGGCCCTGGGGGCTATGGCTACACCTTC.

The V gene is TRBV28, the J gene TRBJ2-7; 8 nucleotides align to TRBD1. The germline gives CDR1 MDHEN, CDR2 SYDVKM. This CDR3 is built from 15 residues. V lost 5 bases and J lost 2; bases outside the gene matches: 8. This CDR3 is CASSADRGGTYEQYF. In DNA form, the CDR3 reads TGTGCCAGCAGTGCTGACAGGGGAGGTACCTACGAGCAGTACTTC. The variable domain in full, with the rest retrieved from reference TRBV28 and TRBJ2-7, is DVKVTQSSRYLVKRTGEKVFLECVQDMDHENMFWYRQDPGLGLRLIYFSYDVKMKEKGDIPEGYSVSREKKERFSLILESASTNQTSMYLCASSADRGGTYEQYFGPGTRLTVT.

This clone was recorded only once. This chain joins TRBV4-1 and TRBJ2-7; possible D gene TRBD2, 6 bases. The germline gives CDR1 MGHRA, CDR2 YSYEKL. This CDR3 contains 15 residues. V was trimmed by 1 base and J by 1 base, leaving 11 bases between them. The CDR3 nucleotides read TGCGCCAGCAGCCAAGGTAGCGGTCGGTCCTACGAGCAGTACTTC. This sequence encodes CASSQGSGRSYEQYF.

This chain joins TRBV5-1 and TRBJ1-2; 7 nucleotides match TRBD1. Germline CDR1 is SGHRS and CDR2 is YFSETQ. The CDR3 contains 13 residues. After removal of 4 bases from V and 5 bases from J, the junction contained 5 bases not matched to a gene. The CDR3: CASSQAGGYGYTF. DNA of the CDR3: TGCGCCAGCAGCCAGGCAGGGGGTTATGGCTACACCTTC.

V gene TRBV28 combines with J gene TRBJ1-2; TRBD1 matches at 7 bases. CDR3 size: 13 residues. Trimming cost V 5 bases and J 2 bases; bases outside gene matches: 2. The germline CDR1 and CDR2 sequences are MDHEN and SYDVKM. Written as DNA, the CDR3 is TGTGCCAGCAGTCCAGGGGGGAACTATGGCTACACCTTC. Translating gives CASSPGGNYGYTF.

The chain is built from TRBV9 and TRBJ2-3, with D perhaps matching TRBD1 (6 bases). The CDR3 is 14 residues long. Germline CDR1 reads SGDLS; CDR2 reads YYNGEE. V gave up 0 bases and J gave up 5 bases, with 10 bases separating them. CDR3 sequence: CASSVGQAIDTQYF. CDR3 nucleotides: TGTGCCAGCAGCGTAGGACAGGCTATAGATACGCAGTATTTT.

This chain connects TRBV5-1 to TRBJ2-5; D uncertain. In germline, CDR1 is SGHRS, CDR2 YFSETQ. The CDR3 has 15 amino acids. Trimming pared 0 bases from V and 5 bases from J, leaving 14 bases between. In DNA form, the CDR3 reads TGCGCCAGCAGCTTGGCCGTGGTAGTAAGCGAGACCCAGTACTTC. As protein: CASSLAVVVSETQYF.

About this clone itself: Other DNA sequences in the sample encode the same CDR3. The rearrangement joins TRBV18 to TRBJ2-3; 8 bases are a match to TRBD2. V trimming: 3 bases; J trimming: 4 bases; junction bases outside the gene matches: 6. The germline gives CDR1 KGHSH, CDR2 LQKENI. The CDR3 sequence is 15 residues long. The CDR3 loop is CASSPGLAGADTQYF. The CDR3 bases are TGTGCCAGCTCACCCGGACTAGCAGGGGCAGATACGCAGTATTTT. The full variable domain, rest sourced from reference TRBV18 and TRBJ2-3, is NAGVMQNPRHLVRRRGQEARLRCSPMKGHSHVYWYRQLPEEGLKFMVYLQKENIIDESGMPKERFSAEFPKEGPSILRIQQVVRGDSAAYFCASSPGLAGADTQYFGPGTRLTVL.

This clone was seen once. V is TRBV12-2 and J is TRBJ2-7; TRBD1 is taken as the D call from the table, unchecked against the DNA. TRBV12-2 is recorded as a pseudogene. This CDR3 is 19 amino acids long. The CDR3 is CASRLATGAGLTSSYEQYF. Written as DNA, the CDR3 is TGTGCAAGTCGCTTAGCGACAGGGGCCGGTTTAACTAGTTCCTACGAGCAGTACTTC.

CDR3 sequence reads: CATSLAYSSYEQYF. The CDR3 bases are TGTGCCACCAGTCTCGCGTACTCTTCCTACGAGCAGTACTTC. The rearrangement uses TRBV15 and TRBJ2-7; D remains ambiguous. Trimming removed 6 bases from V and 1 base from J, with 13 bases in between. From germline, CDR1 is LNHNV and CDR2 YYDKDF (reference sequence). The CDR3 is made up of 14 amino acids.

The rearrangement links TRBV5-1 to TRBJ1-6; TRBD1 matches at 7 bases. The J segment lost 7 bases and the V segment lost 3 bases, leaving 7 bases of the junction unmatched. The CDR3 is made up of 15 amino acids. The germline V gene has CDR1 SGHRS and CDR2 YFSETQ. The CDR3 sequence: CASSYTGVGNSPLHF. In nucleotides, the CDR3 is TGCGCCAGCAGCTACACAGGGGTGGGGAATTCACCCCTCCACTTT.

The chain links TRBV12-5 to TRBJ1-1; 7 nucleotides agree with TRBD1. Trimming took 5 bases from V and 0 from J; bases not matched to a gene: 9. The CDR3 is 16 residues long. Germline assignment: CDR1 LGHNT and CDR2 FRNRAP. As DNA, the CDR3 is TGTGCTAGTGGTAAAGCGAGACAGGGAATGAACACTGAAGCTTTCTTT. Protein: CASGKARQGMNTEAFF.

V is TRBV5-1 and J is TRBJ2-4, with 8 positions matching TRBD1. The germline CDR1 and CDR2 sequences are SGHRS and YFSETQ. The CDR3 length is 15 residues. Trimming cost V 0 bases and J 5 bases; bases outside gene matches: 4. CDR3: CASSLGTGPENIQYF. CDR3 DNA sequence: TGCGCCAGCAGCTTGGGGACAGGGCCGGAAAACATTCAGTACTTC.

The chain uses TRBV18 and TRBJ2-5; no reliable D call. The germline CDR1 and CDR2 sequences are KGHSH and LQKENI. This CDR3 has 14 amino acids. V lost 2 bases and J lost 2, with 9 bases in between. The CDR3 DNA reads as TGTGCCAGCTCACCAGGAAACAGACAAGAGACCCAGTACTTC. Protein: CASSPGNRQETQYF. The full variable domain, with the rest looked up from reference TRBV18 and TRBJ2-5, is NAGVMQNPRHLVRRRGQEARLRCSPMKGHSHVYWYRQLPEEGLKFMVYLQKENIIDESGMPKERFSAEFPKEGPSILRIQQVVRGDSAAYFCASSPGNRQETQYFGPGTRLLVL.